The 20 T cell receptor beta chains listed next were all sequenced from one sample in a study of Ad26.COV2.S vaccination and SARS-CoV-2 variants. Generated by immunoSEQ multiplex PCR, the TCRdb table keeps only in-frame clones and is missing some. The sample has roughly 680,000 clones, around 90% seen once. Treatment: around 19 received Ad26.COV2.S at low or high dose, single or two shots; about 5 received placebo; per-sample allocation not given. Sampling occurred on day 63 after the first vaccine or placebo injection. This material consisted of peripheral blood, taken in a trial of Ad26.COV2.S vaccine versus placebo. The source of these receptors is a person between 18 and 65 years old who received the Ad26.COV2.S COVID-19 vaccine or a placebo.

Comment on this clone: A much larger clone sits a single nucleotide away, making a read error possible. The same CDR3 can be traced to other DNA sequences in this sample. This chain's CDR3 is CASSLGETQYF. The CDR3 coding sequence is TGTGCCAGCAGTTTAGGGGAGACCCAGTACTTC. This sequence joins TRBV27 and TRBJ2-5, with D unresolved. The V end lost 2 bases, the J end lost 5 bases, and 3 bases lay between the germline ends. The CDR3 loop spans 11 amino acids. CDR1 is MNHEY and CDR2 is SMNVEV in the germline V gene (reference sequence).

V gene TRBV7-2 combines with J gene TRBJ2-7; possible D gene TRBD2, 6 bases. The CDR3 covers 14 residues. V lost 5 bases to trimming and J lost 3 bases, with 14 bases between them. Germline V CDR1 and CDR2: SGHTA, FQGNSA. The CDR3 is CASSPAGQSYEQYF. CDR3 in DNA: TGTGCCAGCAGCCCTGCGGGGCAGAGCTACGAGCAGTACTTC. Together with reference TRBV7-2 and TRBJ2-7, the CDR3 gives the full variable domain: GAGVSQSPSNKVTEKGKDVELRCDPISGHTALYWYRQSLGQGLEFLIYFQGNSAPDKSGLPSDRFSAERTGGSVSTLTIQRTQQEDSAVYLCASSPAGQSYEQYFGPGTRLTVT.

The rearrangement joins TRBV30 to TRBJ2-3; D uncertain. This CDR3 contains 11 residues. Germline values: CDR1 GTSNPN, CDR2 SVGIG (reference sequence). V was trimmed by 1 base and J by 4 bases, leaving 3 bases between them. CDR3 protein: CAWSAADTQYF. Written as DNA, the CDR3 is TGTGCCTGGAGTGCGGCAGATACGCAGTATTTT.

The V call is TRBV4-3, the J call TRBJ1-5; D is undetermined. The germline V gene encodes CDR1 LGHNA and CDR2 YSLEER. This CDR3 comprises 14 residues. Trimming removed 0 bases from V and 6 bases from J, with 9 bases in between. The CDR3 DNA sequence: TGCGCCAGCAGCCAAGAACGGGGTGGTCAGCCCCAGCATTTT. Amino acid sequence: CASSQERGGQPQHF.

The genes are TRBV15 and TRBJ2-7; 9 positions agree with TRBD2. Germline CDR1 and CDR2: LNHNV and YYDKDF (reference sequence). The CDR3 length is 16 residues. The V segment lost 0 bases and the J segment 0 bases; nucleotides outside the gene matches: 3. This CDR3 is CATSRESGRTSYEQYF. The CDR3 DNA sequence: TGTGCCACCAGCAGAGAAAGCGGGAGGACCTCCTACGAGCAGTACTTC.

The CDR3 coding sequence is TGTGCCAGCAGCTTAAGGGACAGGCACACAGATACGCAGTATTTT. Translated, it gives CASSLRDRHTDTQYF. The chain joins TRBV7-9 to TRBJ2-3; 8 bases line up with TRBD1. The CDR3 covers 15 residues. Per germline, CDR1 SEHNR and CDR2 FQNEAQ (reference sequence). V shed 2 bases, J shed 2 bases, and the junction held 3 bases outside the gene matches.

The gene calls are TRBV7-8 and TRBJ2-3; D remains ambiguous. V was trimmed by 3 bases and J by 2 bases, leaving 15 bases between them. Per germline, CDR1 SGHVS and CDR2 FQNEAQ. The CDR3 is made up of 16 amino acids. DNA of the CDR3: TGTGCCAGCAGCTTGCGCGGATCACTCTTCACAGATACGCAGTATTTT. It specifies CASSLRGSLFTDTQYF.

This clone appeared a single time. The chain joins TRBV7-2 to TRBJ1-2, with no clear D. Germline assignment: CDR1 SGHTA and CDR2 FQGNSA. Deletions cut 1 base from V and 1 base from J, with 7 bases between. The CDR3 is 14 amino acids. The CDR3, as DNA: TGTGCCAGCAGCTTAGGGGCGATTAACTATGGCTACACCTTC. It translates to CASSLGAINYGYTF.

The genes are TRBV4-1 and TRBJ1-5; weak D call: TRBD1 (6 bases). The ends were cut back, 0 bases at V and 7 bases at J, with 19 bases in the middle. The CDR3 spans 17 residues. Per the germline V gene, CDR1 is MGHRA and CDR2 is YSYEKL. CDR3 sequence reads: CASSQEGYREVRQPQHF. DNA of the CDR3: TGCGCCAGCAGCCAAGAGGGTTACAGGGAGGTGAGACAGCCCCAGCATTTT.

The sample holds one count of this clone. The rearrangement joins TRBV9 to TRBJ1-3; possible D gene TRBD1, 6 bases. The CDR3 spans 14 residues. CDR1 SGDLS and CDR2 YYNGEE come from the germline V gene. V dropped 3 bases and J dropped 0 bases, with 7 bases sitting between them. CDR3 amino acids: CASSETGSGNTIYF. CDR3 nucleotide sequence: TGTGCCAGCAGCGAGACAGGCTCTGGAAACACCATATATTTT.

The J gene is TRBJ2-7, the V gene TRBV15; 7 nucleotides line up with TRBD2. Germline lookup yields CDR1 LNHNV and CDR2 YYDKDF (reference sequence). With 2 bases clipped from V and 1 base from J, the junction kept 5 bases outside the gene matches. CDR3 length equals 15 residues. The CDR3 loop reads CATSRTGTTSYEQYF. The CDR3 DNA is TGTGCCACCAGCAGAACCGGGACTACGTCCTACGAGCAGTACTTC.

The chain carries TRBV6-5 and TRBJ1-3; 7 nucleotides align to TRBD1. V was clipped by 4 bases and J by 2 bases; unmatched bases: 2. Germline V gives CDR1 MNHEY, CDR2 SVGAGI. The CDR3 loop spans 14 amino acids. The CDR3, as DNA: TGTGCCAGCAGTTCGACAGGGCCTGGAAACACCATATATTTT. Translation: CASSSTGPGNTIYF.

The rearrangement links TRBV27 to TRBJ1-5; D is undetermined. CDR1 and CDR2 from the germline V gene are MNHEY and SMNVEV (reference sequence). The CDR3 is 14 amino acids. Between the trimmed V and J ends, which lost 4 bases and 1 base, there was a span of 8 bases. Written as DNA, the CDR3 is TGTGCCAGCAGTTCTTTAGGGAGCAATCAGCCCCAGCATTTT. Amino acid sequence: CASSSLGSNQPQHF.

The V call is TRBV5-4, the J call TRBJ2-5, with D possibly being TRBD2 (5 bases). The CDR3 spans 13 residues. Trimming removed 4 bases at V and 5 bases at J, with 12 bases between. From germline, CDR1 is SGHNT and CDR2 YYREEE (reference sequence). The CDR3 DNA is TGTGCCAGCAGCCGGGATAATGGCGAGACCCAGTACTTC. It codes for CASSRDNGETQYF. The whole variable domain, filled in from reference TRBV5-4 and TRBJ2-5, reads ETGVTQSPTHLIKTRGQQVTLRCSSQSGHNTVSWYQQALGQGPQFIFQYYREEENGRGNFPPRFSGLQFPNYSSELNVNALELDDSALYLCASSRDNGETQYFGPGTRLLVL.

V and J are TRBV5-1 and TRBJ2-1; D remains ambiguous. This CDR3 is built from 14 residues. Trimming shortened V by 0 bases and J by 6 bases, and 10 bases separated the two germline ends. Germline assignment: CDR1 SGHRS and CDR2 YFSETQ. CDR3 nucleotides: TGCGCCAGCAGCTTGGAGCCTGACACCAATGAGCAGTTCTTC. It codes for CASSLEPDTNEQFF. Based on the CDR3 plus reference TRBV5-1 and TRBJ2-1, the full variable domain is KAGVTQTPRYLIKTRGQQVTLSCSPISGHRSVSWYQQTPGQGLQFLFEYFSETQRNKGNFPGRFSGRQFSNSRSEMNVSTLELGDSALYLCASSLEPDTNEQFFGPGTRLTVL.

The table lists this clone with a few counts. V and J are TRBV9 and TRBJ1-1; 9 bases agree with TRBD1. Trimming at V came to 2 bases and at J to 6 bases, leaving 2 bases not matched to a gene. This CDR3 region has 13 residues. In germline, CDR1 is SGDLS, CDR2 YYNGEE. This CDR3 is CASSVGTGSEAFF. CDR3 sequence (DNA): TGTGCCAGCAGCGTGGGGACAGGGTCTGAAGCTTTCTTT.

The chain combines TRBV11-2 with TRBJ1-1; D gene uncertain. The CDR3 runs to 15 residues. Trimming took off 4 bases at V and 5 bases at J, with 17 bases between the two ends. Germline V CDR1 and CDR2: SGHAT, FQNNGV. The CDR3 spells CASSSLRGLGTEAFF. The CDR3 DNA reads as TGTGCCAGCAGCTCACTAAGAGGGTTGGGGACTGAAGCTTTCTTT.

The V call is TRBV18, the J call TRBJ2-1, with 9 bases fitting TRBD1. Germline CDR1 and CDR2: KGHSH and LQKENI. V shed 3 bases and J 15 bases; nucleotides not matched to a gene: 9. The CDR3 totals 13 residues. The CDR3 loop reads CASSPVTQGAMFF. DNA of the CDR3: TGTGCCAGCTCACCCGTAACACAGGGGGCGATGTTCTTC.

This chain joins TRBV3-1 (or the pseudogene TRBV3-2) and TRBJ2-3, with a weak D call TRBD2 (5 bases). V was clipped by 1 base and J by 2 bases, with 13 bases between them. Germline CDR1 reads LGHDT; CDR2 reads YNNKEL (reference sequence). This CDR3 region has 16 residues. The CDR3 coding sequence is TGTGCCAGCAGCCAAGGGGGAGTGGGCCACACAGATACGCAGTATTTT. It specifies CASSQGGVGHTDTQYF.

This sequence joins TRBV27 and TRBJ1-4, with 7 bases lining up with TRBD1. The CDR3 runs 16 residues. From germline, CDR1 is MNHEY and CDR2 SMNVEV (reference sequence). The J segment lost 7 bases and the V segment lost 0 bases, leaving 8 bases of the junction unmatched. Here the CDR3 reads CASSLSLTGNVEKLFF. As DNA, the CDR3 is TGTGCCAGCAGTTTATCGCTGACAGGGAATGTTGAAAAACTGTTTTTT. The full variable domain, in which reference TRBV27 and TRBJ1-4 provide the parts outside the CDR3, is EAQVTQNPRYLITVTGKKLTVTCSQNMNHEYMSWYRQDPGLGLRQIYYSMNVEVTDKGDVPEGYKVSRKEKRNFPLILESPSPNQTSLYFCASSLSLTGNVEKLFFGSGTQLSVL.